This T cell receptor beta chain was recorded in a study of shared clonotypes between healthy human individuals. As for the study in general: CD4 naive cells filled three plates per donor, CD4 memory three, CD8 naive two and CD8 memory one.

The naive CD8 population came from CD45RO-negative cells selected for CCR7, without terminally differentiated effector memory CD45RA+ cells. Study processing details: Sequence data from immunoSEQ were junction-only and lacked quality scores; consequently, filtering differed. Sequencing was performed with immunoSEQ multiplex PCR; in TCRdb, only in-frame clones are kept and a portion is missing. The V and J calls and the clone size are those of that table, but D and trimming were determined from the DNA. Of millions of clones in the sample, just over 90% were seen once. Trimming took 4 bases from V and 4 from J, leaving 15 bases between them. Germline-derived CDR1 and CDR2 are SGHDT and YYEEEE. There are 15 residues in the CDR3.

The sample consisted of naive CD8+ T cells from PBMCs. The rearrangement links TRBV5-6 to TRBJ2-1; D could derive from TRBD1 or TRBD2 (6 bases each). The sequence was collected from a man aged 18 to 30 in good health. Some clones in this sample may be carry-over from other donors' samples. CDR3 in amino acids: CASSTGGTWYNEQFF. The CDR3 DNA reads TGTGCCAGCAGCACTGGGGGGACATGGTACAATGAGCAGTTCTTC. Full variable domain (rest looked up from reference TRBV5-6 and TRBJ2-1): DAGVTQSPTHLIKTRGQQVTLRCSPKSGHDTVSWYQQALGQGPQFIFQYYEEEERQRGNFPDRFSGHQFPNYSSELNVNALLLGDSALYLCASSTGGTWYNEQFFGPGTRLTVL.